This T cell receptor beta chain was profiled in a study of blood T cell repertoires in COVID-19. The wider study: Samples representing acute and convalescent COVID-19 were sourced from the United States, Italy and Spain. Nucleic acid was either cDNA or gDNA, and it came from T cells, B-cell-depleted T cells, or PBMCs.

This clone was found a few times. Authors' processing steps: Amplified reference gene primers provided the basis for estimating nucleated cell counts. Only in-frame clones appear in the TCRdb table, and some are missing; sequencing was by immunoSEQ multiplex PCR. The V and J calls and clone size come from that table; D and trimming were worked out from the DNA. The sample consists of roughly 40,000 clones, 70% to 90% of them appearing once. The clonotype originates from a man aged 50-60 years in a cohort sampled during active COVID-19. Sequenced material: peripheral blood.

CDR3 in DNA: TGTGCCAGCAGAGTAGGGGGTGACTATGGCTACACCTTC. As protein: CASRVGGDYGYTF. The genes are TRBV5-4 and TRBJ1-2; TRBD1 might be the D (6 bases). The CDR3 loop spans 13 amino acids. Deletions cut 5 bases from V and 3 bases from J, with 11 bases between. The germline CDR1 and CDR2 sequences are SGHNT and YYREEE (reference sequence).